This T cell receptor beta chain was captured in a study of T cell responses to AZD1222 COVID-19 vaccine. Study results and caveats: Repertoires were collected only later (after the peak T cell response had occurred). Clonal diversity may have been underestimated in mostly white British donors. Spike-specific TCR repertoires showed rising breadth and depth after two AZD1222 doses. Just a handful of people given AZD1222 tested seropositive at baseline.

About this clone: Antigen: not known.

Clones were read by immunoSEQ multiplex PCR, and TCRdb kept only the in-frame ones, dropping some. Among about 160,000 clones listed, roughly 90% were seen once. CDR3 size: 15 residues. Trimming shortened V by 1 base and J by 0 bases, and 7 bases separated the two germline ends. The V gene's germline CDR1 is SEHNR and CDR2 FQNEAQ (reference sequence). This TCR was sampled from an adult who received the AZD1222 COVID-19 vaccine. The genes are TRBV7-9 and TRBJ1-5; the D is unclear. The sequencing here drew on peripheral blood, taken 28 days after the second AZD1222 dose. CDR3 nucleotide sequence: TGTGCCAGCAGCTTAGGGCAGTATAGCAATCAGCCCCAGCATTTT. Protein product: CASSLGQYSNQPQHF.